This record looks at one T cell receptor (beta chain) sequence and its context. Amplification targeted TCR beta CDR3 regions from RNA transcripts. TCR CDR3 underwent first-round RT-PCR with the HTBI primer set. TCRdb independently ran MiXCR on the multiplex PCR reads; one entry per CDR3 protein. The table lists roughly 380,000 distinct CDR3 sequences, approximately 18% of them singletons, with roughly 15% in the top ten. The data belong to a study of T cells in Graves' hyperthyroidism and ophthalmopathy. The CDR3 is 20 residues long. J was trimmed by 3 bases and V by 2 bases; bases with no gene match: 14. Germline lookup yields CDR1 LGHDT and CDR2 YNNKEL (reference sequence).

The sequenced sample was blood. The chain employs TRBV3-1 and TRBJ1-5, with 12 positions matching TRBD1. This receptor was identified in a woman in her thirties or forties with Graves' ophthalmopathy. CDR3 sequence: CASSQQPGQGARGFNQPQHF. CDR3 nucleotide sequence: TGTGCCAGCAGCCAACAACCGGGACAGGGGGCGAGGGGATTCAATCAGCCCCAGCATTTT.